This TCR beta chain was found in a study of blood T cells in healthy people across ages. Alongside a J-beta primer mix, a sample-barcoded 5' primer served in a second PCR lasting 7 to 11 cycles. TCRdb reprocessed the 5' RACE reads with MiXCR, giving one entry per CDR3 protein. In the table there are about 1 million distinct CDR3 sequences, over 35% of which are singletons. The source of this sequence is an older woman in good health. The sequencing input was blood.

The CDR3 coding sequence is TGTGCCAGCAGTCCTGGTTCTGCCCTGGGGGGCTACACCTTC. Residues: CASSPGSALGGYTF. The chain is built from TRBV27 and TRBJ1-2; D not resolved. Trimming cost V 5 bases and J 8 bases, with 18 bases left between them. The CDR3 runs to 14 residues. Germline loops: CDR1 MNHEY, CDR2 SMNVEV (reference sequence).